These 2 T cell receptor beta chains originate from one sample sequenced in a study of T cell repertoires in cytomegalovirus infection. Antigens for these TCRs are unknown. In TCRdb, the reads were re-called with MiXCR into one record per CDR3 protein. The profile covers 250,000 to 400,000 distinct CDR3 sequences, with around 25% appearing a single time and roughly 13% taken by the ten largest. The sample here was cultured PBMCs, taken from culture after CMV antigen stimulation. The receptors here all came from a human donor in good health (CMV status not recorded). Some clones in this sample may be carry-over from other donors' samples.

The V gene is TRBV24-1, the J gene TRBJ1-2, with no clear D. This CDR3 is built from 12 residues. Looked up from germline, CDR1 is KGHDR and CDR2 is SFDVKD. Deletions cut 1 base from V and 6 bases from J, with 5 bases between. The CDR3 spells CATSDFVDGYTF. CDR3 bases: TGTGCCACCAGTGATTTCGTGGATGGCTACACCTTC.

CDR3 nucleotides: TGTGCCAGCAGCTTGACAGTTTTTAGCAATCAGCCCCAGCATTTT. Its translation is CASSLTVFSNQPQHF. This sequence joins TRBV7-2 and TRBJ1-5, with D possibly TRBD1 on 5 matching bases. The V and J ends lost 3 bases and 0 bases respectively, with 9 bases between them. This CDR3 is built from 15 residues. Germline lookup yields CDR1 SGHTA and CDR2 FQGNSA.